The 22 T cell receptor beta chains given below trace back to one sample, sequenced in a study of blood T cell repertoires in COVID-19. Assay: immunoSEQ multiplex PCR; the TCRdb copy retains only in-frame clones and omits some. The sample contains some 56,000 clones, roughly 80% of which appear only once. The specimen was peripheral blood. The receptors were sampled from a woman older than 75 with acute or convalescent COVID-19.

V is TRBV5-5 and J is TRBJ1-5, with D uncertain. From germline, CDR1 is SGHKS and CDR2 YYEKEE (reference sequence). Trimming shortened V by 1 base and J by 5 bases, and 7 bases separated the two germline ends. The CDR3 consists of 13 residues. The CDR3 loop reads CASSLTEDQPQHF. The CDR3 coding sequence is TGTGCCAGCAGCTTGACAGAAGATCAGCCCCAGCATTTT.

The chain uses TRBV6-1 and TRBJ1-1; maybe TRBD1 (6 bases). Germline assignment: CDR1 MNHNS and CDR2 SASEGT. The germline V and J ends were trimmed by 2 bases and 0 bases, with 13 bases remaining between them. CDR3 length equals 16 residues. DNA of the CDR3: TGTGCCAGCAGTGAATCAGGCAGGGGCTTGAACACTGAAGCTTTCTTT. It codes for CASSESGRGLNTEAFF.

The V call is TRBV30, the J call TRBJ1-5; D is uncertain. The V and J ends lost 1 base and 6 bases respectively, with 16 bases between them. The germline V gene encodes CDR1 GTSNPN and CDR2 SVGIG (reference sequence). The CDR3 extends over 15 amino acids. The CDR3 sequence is CAWSGPVGRSQPQHF. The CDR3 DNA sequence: TGTGCCTGGAGTGGCCCCGTTGGGAGGAGTCAGCCCCAGCATTTT.

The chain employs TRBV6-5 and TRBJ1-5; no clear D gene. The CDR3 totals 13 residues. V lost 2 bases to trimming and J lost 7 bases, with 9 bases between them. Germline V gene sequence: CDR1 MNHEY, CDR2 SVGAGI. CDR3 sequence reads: CASSYLTGQPQHF. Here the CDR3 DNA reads TGTGCCAGCAGTTACCTGACGGGGCAGCCCCAGCATTTT.

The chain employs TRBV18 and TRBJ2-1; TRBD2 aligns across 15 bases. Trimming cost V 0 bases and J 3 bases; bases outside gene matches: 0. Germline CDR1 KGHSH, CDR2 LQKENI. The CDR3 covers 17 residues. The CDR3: CASSPPGLAGGYNEQFF. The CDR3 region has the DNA TGTGCCAGCTCACCACCGGGACTAGCGGGGGGCTACAATGAGCAGTTCTTC.

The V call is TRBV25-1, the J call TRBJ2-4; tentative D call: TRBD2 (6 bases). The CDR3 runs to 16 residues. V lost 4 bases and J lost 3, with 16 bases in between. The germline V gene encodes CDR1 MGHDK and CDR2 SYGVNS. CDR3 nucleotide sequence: TGTGCCAGCAGTGCCCTCGGGGGTAGTGGCAAAAACATTCAGTACTTC. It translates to CASSALGGSGKNIQYF.

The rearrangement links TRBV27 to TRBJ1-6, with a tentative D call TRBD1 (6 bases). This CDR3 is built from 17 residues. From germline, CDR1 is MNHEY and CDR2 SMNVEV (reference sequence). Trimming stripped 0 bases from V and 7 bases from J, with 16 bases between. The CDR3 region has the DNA TGTGCCAGCAGTTTATCTATTCTGGGGGCCGGGAATTCACCCCTCCACTTT. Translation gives CASSLSILGAGNSPLHF.

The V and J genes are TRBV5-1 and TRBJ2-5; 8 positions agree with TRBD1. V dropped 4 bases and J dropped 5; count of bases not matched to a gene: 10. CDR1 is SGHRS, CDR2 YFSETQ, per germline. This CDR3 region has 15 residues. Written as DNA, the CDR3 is TGCGCCAGCAGCCCGTACACAGGGGGTAAGGAGACCCAGTACTTC. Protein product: CASSPYTGGKETQYF.

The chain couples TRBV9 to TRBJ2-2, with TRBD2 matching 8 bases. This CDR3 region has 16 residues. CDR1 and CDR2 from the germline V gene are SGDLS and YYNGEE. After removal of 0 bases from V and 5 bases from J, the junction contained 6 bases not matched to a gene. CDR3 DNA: TGTGCCAGCAGCGTAGGAAGCGGGGGTTATACCGGGGAGCTGTTTTTT. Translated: CASSVGSGGYTGELFF. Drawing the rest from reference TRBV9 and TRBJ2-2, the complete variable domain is DSGVTQTPKHLITATGQRVTLRCSPRSGDLSVYWYQQSLDQGLQFLIQYYNGEERAKGNILERFSAQQFPDLHSELNLSSLELGDSALYFCASSVGSGGYTGELFFGEGSRLTVL.

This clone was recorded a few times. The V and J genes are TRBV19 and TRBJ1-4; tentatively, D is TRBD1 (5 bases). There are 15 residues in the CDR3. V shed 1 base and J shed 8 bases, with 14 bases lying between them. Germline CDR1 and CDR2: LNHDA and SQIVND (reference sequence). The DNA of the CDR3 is TGTGCCAGTAGTATAGGGGGCAGTGACATAGAAAAACTGTTTTTT. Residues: CASSIGGSDIEKLFF.

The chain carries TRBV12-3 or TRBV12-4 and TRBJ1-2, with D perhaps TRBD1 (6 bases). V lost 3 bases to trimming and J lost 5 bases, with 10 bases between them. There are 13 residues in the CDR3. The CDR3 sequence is CASSFGDKYGYTF. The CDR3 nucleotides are TGTGCCAGCAGTTTTGGGGACAAATATGGCTACACCTTC.

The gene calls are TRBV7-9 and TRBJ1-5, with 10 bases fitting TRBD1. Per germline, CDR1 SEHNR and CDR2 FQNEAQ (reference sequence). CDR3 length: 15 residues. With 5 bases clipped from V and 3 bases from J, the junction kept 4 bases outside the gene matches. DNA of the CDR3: TGTGCCAGCAGCGTCGGACAGGGGGTCAATCAGCCCCAGCATTTT. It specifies CASSVGQGVNQPQHF.

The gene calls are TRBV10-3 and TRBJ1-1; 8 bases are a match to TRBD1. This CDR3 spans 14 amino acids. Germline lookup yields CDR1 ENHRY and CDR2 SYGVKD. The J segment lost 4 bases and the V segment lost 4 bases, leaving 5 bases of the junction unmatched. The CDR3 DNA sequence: TGTGCCATCAGTGTGGACAGGGAGGGCACTGAAGCTTTCTTT. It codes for CAISVDREGTEAFF.

The CDR3 loop reads CASSVHSGTEAFF. The DNA of the CDR3 is TGTGCCAGCAGCGTCCACAGTGGGACTGAAGCTTTCTTT. V usage is TRBV3-1 (or the pseudogene TRBV3-2) and J usage is TRBJ1-1; unclear D gene. Germline V gene sequence: CDR1 LGHDT, CDR2 YNNKEL (reference sequence). The CDR3 has 13 amino acids. V was shortened by 5 bases and J by 5 bases, with 12 bases between the two germline ends.

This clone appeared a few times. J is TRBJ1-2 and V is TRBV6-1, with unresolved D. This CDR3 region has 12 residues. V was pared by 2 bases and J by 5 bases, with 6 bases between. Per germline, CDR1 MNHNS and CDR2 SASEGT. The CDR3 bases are TGTGCCAGCAGTGAAACGGGATATGGCTACACCTTC. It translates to CASSETGYGYTF.

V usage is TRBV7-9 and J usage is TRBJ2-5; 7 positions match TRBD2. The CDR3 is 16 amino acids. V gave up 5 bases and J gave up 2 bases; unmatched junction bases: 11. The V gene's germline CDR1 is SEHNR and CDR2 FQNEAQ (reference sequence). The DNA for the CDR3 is TGTGCCAGCAGCCAAAGAGCGGGGCTGAAACAAGAGACCCAGTACTTC. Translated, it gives CASSQRAGLKQETQYF.

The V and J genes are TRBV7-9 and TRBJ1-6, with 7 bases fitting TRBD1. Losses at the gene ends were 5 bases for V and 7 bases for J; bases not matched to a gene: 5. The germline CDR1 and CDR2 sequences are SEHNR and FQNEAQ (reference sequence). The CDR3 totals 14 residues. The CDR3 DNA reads TGTGCCAGCAGCCCCGGACAGGTGAATTCACCCCTCCACTTT. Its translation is CASSPGQVNSPLHF.

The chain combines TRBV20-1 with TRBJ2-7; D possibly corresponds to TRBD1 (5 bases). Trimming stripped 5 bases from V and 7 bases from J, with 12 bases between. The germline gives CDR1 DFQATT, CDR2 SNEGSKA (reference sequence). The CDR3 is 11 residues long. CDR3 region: CSAGDRSEQYF. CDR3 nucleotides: TGCAGTGCTGGCGACAGAAGTGAGCAGTACTTC.

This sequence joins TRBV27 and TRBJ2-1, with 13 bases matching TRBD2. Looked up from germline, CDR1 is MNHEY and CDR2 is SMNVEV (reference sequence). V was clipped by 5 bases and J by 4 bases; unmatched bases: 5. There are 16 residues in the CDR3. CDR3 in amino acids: CASSTTGLAGYNEQFF. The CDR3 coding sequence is TGTGCCAGCAGTACCACGGGACTAGCGGGGTACAATGAGCAGTTCTTC.

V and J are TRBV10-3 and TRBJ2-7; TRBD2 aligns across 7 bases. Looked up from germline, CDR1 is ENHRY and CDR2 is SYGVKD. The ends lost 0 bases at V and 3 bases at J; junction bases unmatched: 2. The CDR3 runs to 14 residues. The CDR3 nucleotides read TGTGCCATCAGTGAGTCGGGGGGGTTCTACGAGCAGTACTTC. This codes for CAISESGGFYEQYF.

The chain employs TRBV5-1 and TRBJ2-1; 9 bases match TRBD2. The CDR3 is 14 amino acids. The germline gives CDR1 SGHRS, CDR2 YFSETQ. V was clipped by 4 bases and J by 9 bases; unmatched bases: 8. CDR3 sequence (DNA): TGCGCCAGCAGCAGGGTGGCGGGGGGGCGTGAGCAGTTCTTC. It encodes CASSRVAGGREQFF.

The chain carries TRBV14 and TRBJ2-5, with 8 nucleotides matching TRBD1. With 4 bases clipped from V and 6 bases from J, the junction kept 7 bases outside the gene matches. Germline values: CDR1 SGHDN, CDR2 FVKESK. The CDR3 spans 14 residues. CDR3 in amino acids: CASSRFQGAQTQYF. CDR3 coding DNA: TGTGCCAGCAGCCGATTCCAGGGGGCGCAGACCCAGTACTTC. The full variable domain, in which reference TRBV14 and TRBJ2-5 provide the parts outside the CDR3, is EAGVTQFPSHSVIEKGQTVTLRCDPISGHDNLYWYRRVMGKEIKFLLHFVKESKQDESGMPNNRFLAERTGGTYSTLKVQPAELEDSGVYFCASSRFQGAQTQYFGPGTRLLVL.